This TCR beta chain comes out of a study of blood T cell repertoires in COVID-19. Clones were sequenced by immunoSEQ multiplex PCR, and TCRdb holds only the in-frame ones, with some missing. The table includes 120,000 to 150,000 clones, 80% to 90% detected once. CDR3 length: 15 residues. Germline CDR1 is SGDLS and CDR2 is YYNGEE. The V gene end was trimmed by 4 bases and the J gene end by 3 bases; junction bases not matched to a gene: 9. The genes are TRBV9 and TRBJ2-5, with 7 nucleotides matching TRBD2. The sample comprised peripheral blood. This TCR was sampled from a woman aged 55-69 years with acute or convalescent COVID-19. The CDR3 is CASSYRPTSEETQYF. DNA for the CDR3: TGTGCCAGCAGCTACCGACCTACTAGCGAAGAGACCCAGTACTTC.